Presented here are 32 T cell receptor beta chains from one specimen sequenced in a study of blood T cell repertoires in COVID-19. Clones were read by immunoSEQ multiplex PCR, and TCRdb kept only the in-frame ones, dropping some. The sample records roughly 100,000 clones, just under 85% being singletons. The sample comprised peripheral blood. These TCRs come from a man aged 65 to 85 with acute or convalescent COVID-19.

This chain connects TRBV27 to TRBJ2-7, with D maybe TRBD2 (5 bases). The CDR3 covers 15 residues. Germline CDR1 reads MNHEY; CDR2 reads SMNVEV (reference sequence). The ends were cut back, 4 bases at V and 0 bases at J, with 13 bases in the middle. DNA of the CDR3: TGTGCCAGCAGTTCCGGGCGGGTACTCTCCTACGAGCAGTACTTC. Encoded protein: CASSSGRVLSYEQYF.

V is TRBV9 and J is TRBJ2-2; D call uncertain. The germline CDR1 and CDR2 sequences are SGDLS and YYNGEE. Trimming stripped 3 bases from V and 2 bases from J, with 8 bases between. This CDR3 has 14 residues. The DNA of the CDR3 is TGTGCCAGCAGCGCAGGTTTAAACACCGGGGAGCTGTTTTTT. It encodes CASSAGLNTGELFF.

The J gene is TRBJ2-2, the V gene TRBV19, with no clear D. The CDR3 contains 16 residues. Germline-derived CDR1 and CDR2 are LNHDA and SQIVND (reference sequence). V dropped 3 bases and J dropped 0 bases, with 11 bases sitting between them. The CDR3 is CASSMGRTSNTGELFF. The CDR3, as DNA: TGTGCCAGTAGTATGGGCAGAACATCGAACACCGGGGAGCTGTTTTTT.

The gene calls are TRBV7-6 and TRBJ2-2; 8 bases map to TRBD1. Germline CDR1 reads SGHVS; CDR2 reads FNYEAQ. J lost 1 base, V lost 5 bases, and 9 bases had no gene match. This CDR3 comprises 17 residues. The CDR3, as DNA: TGTGCCAGCAGCCCCATCCCAGGGACAGGGAACACCGGGGAGCTGTTTTTT. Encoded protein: CASSPIPGTGNTGELFF.

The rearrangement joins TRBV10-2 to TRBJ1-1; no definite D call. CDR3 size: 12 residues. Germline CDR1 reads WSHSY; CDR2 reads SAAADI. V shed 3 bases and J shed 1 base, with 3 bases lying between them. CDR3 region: CASSDRNTEAFF. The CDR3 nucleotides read TGCGCCAGCAGTGACAGGAACACTGAAGCTTTCTTT.

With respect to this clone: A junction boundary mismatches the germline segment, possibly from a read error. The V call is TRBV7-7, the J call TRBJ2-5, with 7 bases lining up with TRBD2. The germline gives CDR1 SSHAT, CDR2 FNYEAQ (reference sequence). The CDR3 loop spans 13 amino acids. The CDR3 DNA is TGTGCTAGCAGCTATCGCGGGGGAGAGACCCAGTACTTC. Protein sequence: CASSYRGGETQYF.

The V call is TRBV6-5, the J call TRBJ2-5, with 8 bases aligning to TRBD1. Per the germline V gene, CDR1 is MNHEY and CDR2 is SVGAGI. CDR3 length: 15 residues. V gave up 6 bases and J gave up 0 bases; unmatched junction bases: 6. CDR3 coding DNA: TGTGCCAGCAGCAAGACAGGGGAGTACCAAGAGACCCAGTACTTC. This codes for CASSKTGEYQETQYF.

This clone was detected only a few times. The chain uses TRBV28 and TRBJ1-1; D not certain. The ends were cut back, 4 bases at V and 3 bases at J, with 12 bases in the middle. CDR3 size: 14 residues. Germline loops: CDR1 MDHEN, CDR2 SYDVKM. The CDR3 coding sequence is TGTGCCAGCAGTTACCCCCGACGGGACACTGAAGCTTTCTTT. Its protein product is CASSYPRRDTEAFF.

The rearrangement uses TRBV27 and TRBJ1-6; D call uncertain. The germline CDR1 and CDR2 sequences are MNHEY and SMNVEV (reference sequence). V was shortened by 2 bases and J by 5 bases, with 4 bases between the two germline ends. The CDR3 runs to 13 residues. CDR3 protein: CASSLENNSPLHF. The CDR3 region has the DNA TGTGCCAGCAGTTTAGAGAATAATTCACCCCTCCACTTT.

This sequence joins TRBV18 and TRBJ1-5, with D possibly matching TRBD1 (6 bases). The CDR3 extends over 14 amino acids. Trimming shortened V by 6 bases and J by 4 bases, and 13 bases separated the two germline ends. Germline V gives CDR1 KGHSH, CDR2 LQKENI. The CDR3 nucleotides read TGTGCCAGCTCGCCAGGACAGACAAATCAGCCCCAGCATTTT. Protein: CASSPGQTNQPQHF.

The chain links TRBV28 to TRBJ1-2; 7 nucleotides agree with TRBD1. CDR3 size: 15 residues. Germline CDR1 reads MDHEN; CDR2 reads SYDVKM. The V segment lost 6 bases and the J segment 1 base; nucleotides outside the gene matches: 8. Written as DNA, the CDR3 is TGTGCCAGCAGCCTTACAGGGGATTTTAACTATGGCTACACCTTC. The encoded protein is CASSLTGDFNYGYTF.

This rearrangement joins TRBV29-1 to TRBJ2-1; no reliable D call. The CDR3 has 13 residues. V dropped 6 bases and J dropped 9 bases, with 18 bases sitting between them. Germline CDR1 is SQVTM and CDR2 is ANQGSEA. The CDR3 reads CSVNLSPVPEQFF. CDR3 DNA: TGCAGCGTCAACCTGTCACCAGTCCCTGAGCAGTTCTTC.

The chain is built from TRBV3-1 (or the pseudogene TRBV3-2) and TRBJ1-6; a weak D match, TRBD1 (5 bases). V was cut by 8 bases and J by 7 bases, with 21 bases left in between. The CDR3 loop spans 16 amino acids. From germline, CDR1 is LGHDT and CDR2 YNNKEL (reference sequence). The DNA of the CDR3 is TGTGCCAGCTCTCCCCTCCCAGGGTCAGTAAATTCACCCCTCCACTTT. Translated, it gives CASSPLPGSVNSPLHF.

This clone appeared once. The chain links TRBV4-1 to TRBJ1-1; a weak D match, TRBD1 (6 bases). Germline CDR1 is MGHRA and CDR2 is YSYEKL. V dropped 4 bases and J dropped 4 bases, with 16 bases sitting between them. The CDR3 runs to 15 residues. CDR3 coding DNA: TGCGCCAGCAGCCCCCAGACAGGAGCTGGCACTGAAGCTTTCTTT. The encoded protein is CASSPQTGAGTEAFF.

In nucleotides, the CDR3 is TGTGCCAGCAGTTCGCGTCGAGGGGGATATGAGCAGTTCTTC. Translating it yields CASSSRRGGYEQFF. V usage is TRBV6-5 and J usage is TRBJ2-1, with D possibly matching TRBD1 (6 bases). The CDR3 extends over 14 amino acids. Trimming shortened V by 4 bases and J by 8 bases, and 15 bases separated the two germline ends. The germline CDR1 and CDR2 sequences are MNHEY and SVGAGI.

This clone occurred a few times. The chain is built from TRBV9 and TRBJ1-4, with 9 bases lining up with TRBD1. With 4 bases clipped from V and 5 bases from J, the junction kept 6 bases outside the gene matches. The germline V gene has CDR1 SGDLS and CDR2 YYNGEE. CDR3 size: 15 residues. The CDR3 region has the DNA TGTGCCAGCAGCCCTAGTGGGACAGGGAATGAAAAACTGTTTTTT. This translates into CASSPSGTGNEKLFF.

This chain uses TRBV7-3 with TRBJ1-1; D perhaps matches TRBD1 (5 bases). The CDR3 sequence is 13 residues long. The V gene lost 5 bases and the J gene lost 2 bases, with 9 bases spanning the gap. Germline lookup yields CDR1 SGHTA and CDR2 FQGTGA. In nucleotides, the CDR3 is TGTGCCAGCAGCCAGGGTAGAAACACTGAAGCTTTCTTT. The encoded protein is CASSQGRNTEAFF.

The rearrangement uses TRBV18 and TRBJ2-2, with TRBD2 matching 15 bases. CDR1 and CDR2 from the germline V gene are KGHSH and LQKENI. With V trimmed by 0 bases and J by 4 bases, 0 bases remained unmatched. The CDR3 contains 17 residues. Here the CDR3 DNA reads TGTGCCAGCTCACCACCGGGACTAGCGGGAGGCACCGGGGAGCTGTTTTTT. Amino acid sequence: CASSPPGLAGGTGELFF.

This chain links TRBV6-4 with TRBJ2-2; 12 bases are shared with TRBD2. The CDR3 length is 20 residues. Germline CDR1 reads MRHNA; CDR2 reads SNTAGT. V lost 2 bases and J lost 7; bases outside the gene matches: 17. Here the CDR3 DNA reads TGTGCCAGCAGTGACCCGTTTCATGCTCGGACTAGCGGGGCGGGCGGGGAGCTGTTTTTT. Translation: CASSDPFHARTSGAGGELFF.

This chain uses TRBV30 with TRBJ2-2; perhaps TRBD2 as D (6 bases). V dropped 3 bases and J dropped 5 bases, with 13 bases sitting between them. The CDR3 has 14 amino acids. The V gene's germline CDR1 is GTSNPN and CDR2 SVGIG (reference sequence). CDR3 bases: TGTGCCTGGAGCTATGTCGGGGGTACCGGGGAGCTGTTTTTT. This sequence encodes CAWSYVGGTGELFF.

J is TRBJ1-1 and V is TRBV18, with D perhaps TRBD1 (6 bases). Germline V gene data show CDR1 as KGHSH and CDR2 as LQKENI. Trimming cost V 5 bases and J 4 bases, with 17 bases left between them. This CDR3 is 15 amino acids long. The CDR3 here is CASSSEGGGRTEAFF. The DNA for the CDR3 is TGTGCCAGCTCATCTGAAGGGGGAGGGCGCACTGAAGCTTTCTTT. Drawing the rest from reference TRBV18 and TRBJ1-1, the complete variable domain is NAGVMQNPRHLVRRRGQEARLRCSPMKGHSHVYWYRQLPEEGLKFMVYLQKENIIDESGMPKERFSAEFPKEGPSILRIQQVVRGDSAAYFCASSSEGGGRTEAFFGQGTRLTVV.

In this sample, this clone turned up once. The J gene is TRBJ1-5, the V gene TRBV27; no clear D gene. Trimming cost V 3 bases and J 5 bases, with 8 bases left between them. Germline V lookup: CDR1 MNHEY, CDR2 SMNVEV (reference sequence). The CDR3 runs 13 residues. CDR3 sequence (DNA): TGTGCCAGCAGTTTGAGGCGGGATCAGCCCCAGCATTTT. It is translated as CASSLRRDQPQHF.

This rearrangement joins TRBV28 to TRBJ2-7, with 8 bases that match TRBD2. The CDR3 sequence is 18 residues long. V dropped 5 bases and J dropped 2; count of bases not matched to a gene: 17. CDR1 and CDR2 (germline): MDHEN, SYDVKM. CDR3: CASSVLSGKPSLTYEQYF. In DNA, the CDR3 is TGTGCCAGCAGTGTCCTTAGCGGGAAACCAAGCCTAACCTACGAGCAGTACTTC.

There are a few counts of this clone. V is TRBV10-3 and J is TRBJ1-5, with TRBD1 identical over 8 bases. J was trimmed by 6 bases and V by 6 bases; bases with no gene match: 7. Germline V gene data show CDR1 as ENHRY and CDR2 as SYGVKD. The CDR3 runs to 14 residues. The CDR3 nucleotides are TGTGCCATCAGCGTGGACAGGGTAGGTCAGCCCCAGCATTTT. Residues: CAISVDRVGQPQHF.

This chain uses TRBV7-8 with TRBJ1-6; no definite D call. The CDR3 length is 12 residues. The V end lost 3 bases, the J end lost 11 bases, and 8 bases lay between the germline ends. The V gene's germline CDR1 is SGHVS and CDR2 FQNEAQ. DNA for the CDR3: TGTGCCAGCAGCTTTCAGGATACACCCCTCCACTTT. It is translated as CASSFQDTPLHF.

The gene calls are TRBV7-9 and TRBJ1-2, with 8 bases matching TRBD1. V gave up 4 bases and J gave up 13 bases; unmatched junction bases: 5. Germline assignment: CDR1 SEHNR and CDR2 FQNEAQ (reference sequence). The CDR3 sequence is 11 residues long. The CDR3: CASSSDRASTF. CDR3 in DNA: TGTGCCAGCAGCTCGGACAGGGCCTCCACCTTC.

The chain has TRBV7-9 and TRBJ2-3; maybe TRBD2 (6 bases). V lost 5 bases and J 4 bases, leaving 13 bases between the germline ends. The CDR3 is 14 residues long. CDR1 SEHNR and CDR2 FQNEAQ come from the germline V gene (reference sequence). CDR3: CASSPNWEADTQYF. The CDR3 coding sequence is TGTGCCAGCAGCCCTAATTGGGAGGCAGATACGCAGTATTTT.

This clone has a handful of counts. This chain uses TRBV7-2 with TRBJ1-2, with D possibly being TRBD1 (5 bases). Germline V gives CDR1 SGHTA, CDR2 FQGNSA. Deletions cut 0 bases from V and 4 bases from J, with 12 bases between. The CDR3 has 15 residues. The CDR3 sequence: CASSLATDPLYGYTF. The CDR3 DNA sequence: TGTGCCAGCAGCTTAGCGACAGATCCACTCTATGGCTACACCTTC.

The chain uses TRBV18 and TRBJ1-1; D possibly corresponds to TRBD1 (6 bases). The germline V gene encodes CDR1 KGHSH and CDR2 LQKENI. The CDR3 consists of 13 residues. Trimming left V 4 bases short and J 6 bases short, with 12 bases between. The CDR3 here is CASSQDRAPEAFF. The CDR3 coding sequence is TGTGCCAGCTCACAGGACAGAGCCCCTGAAGCTTTCTTT.

For the CDR3, the DNA is TGTGCCAGCAGCTTAGCCCGAGGAGGAGCGGGACCAACCACCGGGGAGCTGTTTTTT. Translated, it gives CASSLARGGAGPTTGELFF. The rearrangement joins TRBV7-2 to TRBJ2-2, with 7 bases lining up with TRBD2. Trimming cost V 0 bases and J 4 bases; bases outside gene matches: 14. CDR1 is SGHTA and CDR2 is FQGNSA in the germline V gene. This CDR3 is built from 19 residues.

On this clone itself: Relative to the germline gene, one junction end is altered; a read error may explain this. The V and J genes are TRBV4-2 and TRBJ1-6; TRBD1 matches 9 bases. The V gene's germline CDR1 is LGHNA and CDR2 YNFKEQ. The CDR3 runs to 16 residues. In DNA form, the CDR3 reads TGTGCCAGCACCCAAACAACAGGGGGCGAGGGTTCACCCCTCCACTTT. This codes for CASTQTTGGEGSPLHF.

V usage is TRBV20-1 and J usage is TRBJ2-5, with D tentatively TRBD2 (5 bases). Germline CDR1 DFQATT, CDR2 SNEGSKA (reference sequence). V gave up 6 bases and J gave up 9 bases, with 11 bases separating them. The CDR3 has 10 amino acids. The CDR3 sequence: CSALGRAQYF. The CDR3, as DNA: TGCAGTGCCCTCGGGCGGGCCCAGTACTTC.